These T cell receptor beta chains were read from a single sample in a study of B cell selection in AIRE deficiency. Assay used: immunoSEQ multiplex PCR; TCRdb lists only in-frame clones, some missing. The data hold roughly 25,000 clones, with roughly 96% observed a single time. The material sequenced was conventional CD4+ T cells sorted from PBMCs. Receptor source: a human donor with AIRE deficiency. Each CDR3 is given with its conserved first and last residue. The D gene is left open where the match is weak. Not all rows give a size; the values are once, few, many and, for expanded clones, a class.

v_gene	d_gene	abundance	j_gene	CDR3aa	CDR3nt
TRBV9	.	once	TRBJ1-2	CASSVARGDYGYTF	TGTGCCAGCAGCGTAGCTCGGGGGGACTATGGCTACACCTTC
TRBV20-1	.	.	TRBJ2-5	CSAIVTETQYF	TGCAGTGCTATTGTTACGGAGACCCAGTACTTC
TRBV7-8	TRBD2	.	TRBJ2-3	CASSALGLAQTDTQYF	TGTGCCAGCAGCGCCTTGGGACTAGCGCAGACAGATACGCAGTATTTT
TRBV18	TRBD2	.	TRBJ2-1	CASSPRTGGSSDEQFF	TGTGCCAGCTCACCCCGGACTGGCGGGAGTAGTGATGAGCAGTTCTTC
TRBV18	TRBD1	.	TRBJ1-2	CASSPTGIYGYTF	TGTGCCAGCTCACCGACAGGGATCTATGGCTACACCTTC
TRBV12-5	TRBD1	.	TRBJ1-1	CASGPGTGGLMNTEAFF	TGTGCTAGTGGTCCCGGTACAGGGGGCCTCATGAACACTGAAGCTTTCTTT
TRBV29-1	TRBD2	.	TRBJ2-2	CSVGLAGDHTGELFF	TGCAGCGTTGGACTAGCGGGAGATCACACCGGGGAGCTGTTTTTT
TRBV25-1	TRBD1	.	TRBJ1-1	CASSEYRDRERAFF	TGTGCCAGCAGTGAATATCGTGACAGGGAAAGAGCTTTCTTT
TRBV7-9	.	.	TRBJ1-1	CASRRRGAANTEAFF	TGTGCCAGCAGAAGAAGGGGGGCTGCGAACACTGAAGCTTTCTTT
TRBV15	.	.	TRBJ1-4	CATSSGEINEKLFF	TGTGCCACCAGCAGTGGGGAGATTAATGAAAAACTGTTTTTT
TRBV11-1	.	once	TRBJ2-7	CASSLALGNYEQYF	TGTGCCAGCAGCTTAGCATTAGGGAACTACGAGCAGTACTTC
TRBV19	TRBD2	.	TRBJ2-1	CASSIQRGYNEQFF	TGTGCCAGTAGTATTCAGCGGGGGTACAATGAGCAGTTCTTC
TRBV19	TRBD1	.	TRBJ2-6	CASSIRTGLTGANVLTF	TGTGCCAGTAGTATCCGGACAGGTCTCACTGGGGCCAACGTCCTGACTTTC
TRBV5-4	TRBD2	.	TRBJ2-2	CASSPGLVGELFF	TGTGCCAGCAGCCCGGGACTAGTTGGGGAGCTGTTTTTT
TRBV19	.	.	TRBJ1-6	CASRTTRSSYNSPLHF	TGTGCCAGTAGGACCACACGGAGCTCCTATAATTCACCCCTCCACTTT
TRBV6-6	.	.	TRBJ1-6	CASRTDSFYNSPLHF	TGTGCCAGCAGAACAGACAGTTTTTATAATTCACCCCTCCACTTT
TRBV29-1	.	.	TRBJ1-3	CSVEEGNIGNTIYF	TGCAGCGTTGAAGAGGGGAACATTGGAAACACCATATATTTT
TRBV29-1	.	.	TRBJ1-1	CSVRNRDPNTEAFF	TGCAGCGTTCGAAACAGGGACCCGAACACTGAAGCTTTCTTT
TRBV4-1	.	.	TRBJ2-7	CASSPSDLYEQYF	TGCGCCAGCAGCCCCTCCGATTTGTACGAGCAGTACTTC
TRBV19	.	.	TRBJ2-1	CASSITGAGQEQFF	TGTGCCAGTAGCATAACGGGGGCAGGTCAGGAGCAGTTCTTC
TRBV5-4	TRBD2	.	TRBJ2-3	CASSLAGEDTQYF	TGTGCCAGCAGCTTAGCGGGAGAGGATACGCAGTATTTT
TRBV5-1	.	.	TRBJ1-4	CASSLAGDLITKLFF	TGCGCCAGCAGCTTGGCCGGAGATCTCATTACCAAACTGTTTTTT
TRBV7-9	.	.	TRBJ1-2	CASSLGSLGRNGYTF	TGTGCCAGCAGCTTAGGGTCCCTCGGGAGGAATGGCTACACCTTC
TRBV25-1	.	.	TRBJ2-7	CASRGAYEQYF	TGTGCCAGCAGGGGGGCCTACGAGCAGTACTTC
TRBV9	TRBD2	.	TRBJ2-7	CASSVGRGRDYEQYF	TGTGCCAGCAGCGTAGGGCGAGGGAGGGACTACGAGCAGTACTTC
TRBV21-1	.	.	TRBJ1-2	CASRGLSGDDGYTF	TGTGCCAGCCGGGGGCTTTCCGGGGATGATGGCTACACCTTC
TRBV6-5	TRBD2	.	TRBJ2-1	CASRTSGTYNEQFF	TGTGCCAGCAGGACTAGCGGGACATACAATGAGCAGTTCTTC